The 19 T cell receptor beta chains reported below all come from one sample, sequenced in a study of shared clonotypes between healthy human individuals. Sequencing used immunoSEQ multiplex PCR; TCRdb keeps in-frame clones, though not all of them. The table records around 1.1 million clones, about 80% of them present only once. The sequencing input was memory CD4+ T cells from PBMCs. The subset here: CD45RA-negative fraction. All receptors derive from a man younger than 35 in good health. Some clones in this sample may be carry-over from other donors' samples.

This clone was seen more than once but under ten times. The V call is TRBV13, the J call TRBJ1-3; D gene uncertain. Trimming removed 7 bases from V and 7 bases from J, with 14 bases in between. CDR1 and CDR2 from the germline V gene are PRHDT and FYEKMQ (reference sequence). The CDR3 runs 13 residues. CDR3 DNA: TGTGCCAGCACCAATCAAAGAGGGAACACCATATATTTT. As protein: CASTNQRGNTIYF.

The rearrangement links TRBV7-3 to TRBJ1-5, with D possibly matching TRBD1 (6 bases). Germline lookup yields CDR1 SGHTA and CDR2 FQGTGA. The CDR3 contains 15 residues. V was shortened by 0 bases and J by 10 bases, with 16 bases between the two germline ends. The chain's CDR3 is CASSLTGGTGSPQHF. CDR3 nucleotides: TGTGCCAGCAGCTTAACGGGGGGAACAGGGAGTCCCCAGCATTTT.

V and J are TRBV27 and TRBJ2-7, with 8 bases fitting TRBD2. Germline CDR1 is MNHEY and CDR2 is SMNVEV (reference sequence). Trimming took 2 bases from V and 2 from J; bases not matched to a gene: 14. The CDR3 runs to 18 residues. The CDR3 protein is CASSLGVSGSSGPYEQYF. The CDR3 coding sequence is TGTGCCAGCAGTTTAGGAGTAAGCGGGAGCTCTGGGCCCTACGAGCAGTACTTC.

This clone is a singleton in its sample. The V gene is TRBV15, the J gene TRBJ1-5, with D possibly TRBD1 on 6 matching bases. Germline CDR1 reads LNHNV; CDR2 reads YYDKDF (reference sequence). The CDR3 sequence is 15 residues long. Trimming took 4 bases from V and 3 from J, leaving 13 bases between them. CDR3 DNA sequence: TGTGCCACCAGCACCGACAGGCCTTACAATCAGCCCCAGCATTTT. This codes for CATSTDRPYNQPQHF.

The CDR3 protein is CASSSSRQLNEQFF. The CDR3 nucleotides are TGTGCCAGCAGTTCCTCACGACAGCTCAATGAGCAGTTCTTC. The chain is built from TRBV28 and TRBJ2-1, with D maybe TRBD1 (5 bases). The CDR3 totals 14 residues. V was shortened by 4 bases and J by 6 bases, with 13 bases between the two germline ends. Germline V gene lookup returns CDR1 MDHEN and CDR2 SYDVKM.

This sequence joins TRBV19 and TRBJ1-4; TRBD1 matches 7 bases. This CDR3 is 14 amino acids long. V was pared by 5 bases and J by 4 bases, with 4 bases of the junction left unmatched. CDR1 is LNHDA and CDR2 is SQIVND in the germline V gene (reference sequence). The CDR3 region has the DNA TGTGCCAGTAGTGACGGGACAGTTAATGAAAAACTGTTTTTT. It translates to CASSDGTVNEKLFF.

The chain is built from TRBV7-2 and TRBJ2-5; D perhaps matches TRBD1 (6 bases). Trimming removed 5 bases from V and 0 bases from J, with 13 bases in between. The length of the CDR3 is 15 residues. CDR1 is SGHTA and CDR2 is FQGNSA in the germline V gene. The CDR3 coding sequence is TGTGCCAGCAGCGACTTGGGACAAAACCAAGAGACCCAGTACTTC. It yields the protein CASSDLGQNQETQYF.

Comments on this clone: In the same sample, other DNA sequences code for this CDR3. The CDR3 protein is CAWSTARNTEAFF. CDR3 nucleotide sequence: TGTGCCTGGAGTACTGCGAGGAACACTGAAGCTTTCTTT. The J gene is TRBJ1-1, the V gene TRBV30, with no clear D. The CDR3 loop spans 13 amino acids. V gave up 2 bases and J gave up 1 base, with 8 bases separating them. CDR1 is GTSNPN, CDR2 SVGIG, per germline (reference sequence).

There are many counts of this clone. The rearrangement uses TRBV10-3 and TRBJ1-2; 8 bases are shared with TRBD1. This CDR3 contains 13 residues. Germline V gives CDR1 ENHRY, CDR2 SYGVKD. V was clipped by 4 bases and J by 7 bases; unmatched bases: 5. CDR3 nucleotides: TGTGCCATCAGTGGATTACAGGGGGGTGGCTACACCTTC. Protein sequence: CAISGLQGGGYTF.

The rearrangement joins TRBV7-3 to TRBJ1-1; TRBD1 matches at 10 bases. Germline V gene sequence: CDR1 SGHTA, CDR2 FQGTGA. The CDR3 contains 15 residues. V gave up 5 bases and J gave up 4 bases; unmatched junction bases: 7. The CDR3 region has the DNA TGTGCCAGCAGCCCCGACAGGGGGCGCTTCACTGAAGCTTTCTTT. Translating it yields CASSPDRGRFTEAFF.

The chain carries TRBV6-6 and TRBJ1-4; a possible D gene is TRBD1 (5 bases). Germline CDR1 reads MNHNY; CDR2 reads SVGAGI (reference sequence). The CDR3 covers 15 residues. V was pared by 4 bases and J by 4 bases, with 13 bases between. CDR3 sequence reads: CASSSLTAGNEKLFF. The CDR3 coding sequence is TGTGCCAGCAGTTCCTTGACAGCGGGTAATGAAAAACTGTTTTTT.

CDR3 bases: TGTGCCTGGGAAGTGAGCTCTGGAAACACCATATATTTT. Translated, it gives CAWEVSSGNTIYF. The rearrangement uses TRBV30 and TRBJ1-3; no clear D gene. CDR1 and CDR2 from the germline V gene are GTSNPN and SVGIG (reference sequence). The CDR3 runs to 13 residues. V was clipped by 5 bases and J by 0 bases, with 8 bases between them.

Remarks on this clone: This same CDR3 is encoded by further DNA sequences in the sample. V and J are TRBV19 and TRBJ2-7; TRBD1 aligns across 7 bases. The junction had 5 bases not matched to a gene; V was cut back by 5 bases and J by 4 bases. The germline gives CDR1 LNHDA, CDR2 SQIVND (reference sequence). The CDR3 consists of 13 residues. The chain's CDR3 is CASSRDREYEQYF. Here the CDR3 DNA reads TGTGCCAGTAGTCGGGACAGAGAATACGAGCAGTACTTC.

This chain connects TRBV27 to TRBJ2-5, with D possibly TRBD2 on 5 matching bases. Germline V lookup: CDR1 MNHEY, CDR2 SMNVEV (reference sequence). CDR3 length equals 13 residues. Trimming took 3 bases from V and 4 from J, leaving 9 bases between them. The CDR3 nucleotides are TGTGCCAGCAGTTTGTTAGCGAGAGAGACCCAGTACTTC. Its protein product is CASSLLARETQYF.

The chain uses TRBV7-8 and TRBJ1-2, with D uncertain. Germline-derived CDR1 and CDR2 are SGHVS and FQNEAQ. This CDR3 is built from 17 residues. The germline V and J ends were trimmed by 2 bases and 0 bases, with 16 bases remaining between them. The CDR3 loop is CASSLLAGTSANYGYTF. Written as DNA, the CDR3 is TGTGCCAGCAGCTTACTGGCAGGAACGTCGGCTAACTATGGCTACACCTTC.

Notes on this clone: A single base separates this from a much larger clone, so it may be a read error. Since the CDR3 does not end with the conserved phenylalanine or tryptophan, this likely comes from a read error. The rearrangement links TRBV28 to TRBJ1-2, with D uncertain. The CDR3 is 13 amino acids. The germline gives CDR1 MDHEN, CDR2 SYDVKM. V shed 4 bases and J shed 5 bases, with 11 bases lying between them. The CDR3: CASSWQSGYGYTL. CDR3 bases: TGTGCCAGCAGTTGGCAGAGTGGGTATGGCTACACCCTC.

The chain employs TRBV4-1 and TRBJ2-1; D might be TRBD1 or TRBD2, each matching 6 bases. V was pared by 4 bases and J by 0 bases, with 16 bases between. CDR1 and CDR2 (germline): MGHRA, YSYEKL. This CDR3 has 17 residues. The CDR3 is CASSPRFGGGSYNEQFF. DNA for the CDR3: TGCGCCAGCAGCCCGAGATTTGGAGGGGGCTCCTACAATGAGCAGTTCTTC.

There are a few counts of this clone. V and J are TRBV28 and TRBJ1-6, with D possibly matching TRBD1 (6 bases). This CDR3 is built from 12 residues. Germline assignment: CDR1 MDHEN and CDR2 SYDVKM. Trimming removed 6 bases from V and 9 bases from J, with 9 bases in between. The CDR3 loop is CASSIQGSPLHF. CDR3 coding DNA: TGTGCCAGCAGCATACAGGGTTCACCCCTCCACTTT.

In its sample, this clone was seen a few times. Additional DNA sequences in this sample encode the identical CDR3. V gene TRBV19 combines with J gene TRBJ2-7; 13 bases are shared with TRBD2. Germline CDR1 reads LNHDA; CDR2 reads SQIVND (reference sequence). The V segment lost 4 bases and the J segment 0 bases; nucleotides outside the gene matches: 0. CDR3 length: 15 residues. CDR3 DNA: TGTGCCAGTAGTAGGACTAGCGGGAGCTCCTACGAGCAGTACTTC. It encodes CASSRTSGSSYEQYF.